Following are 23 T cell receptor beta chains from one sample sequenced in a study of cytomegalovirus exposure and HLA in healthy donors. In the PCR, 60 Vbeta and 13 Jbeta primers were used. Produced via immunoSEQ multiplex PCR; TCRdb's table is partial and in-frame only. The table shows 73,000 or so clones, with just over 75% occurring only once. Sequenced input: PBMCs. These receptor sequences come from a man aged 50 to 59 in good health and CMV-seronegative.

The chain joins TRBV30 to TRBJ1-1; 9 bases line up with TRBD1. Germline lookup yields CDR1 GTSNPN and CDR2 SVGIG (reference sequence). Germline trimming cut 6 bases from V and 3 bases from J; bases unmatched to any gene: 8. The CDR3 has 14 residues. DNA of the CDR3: TGTGCCTGCGCTTCCGGGACAGGGTACACTGAAGCTTTCTTT. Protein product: CACASGTGYTEAFF.

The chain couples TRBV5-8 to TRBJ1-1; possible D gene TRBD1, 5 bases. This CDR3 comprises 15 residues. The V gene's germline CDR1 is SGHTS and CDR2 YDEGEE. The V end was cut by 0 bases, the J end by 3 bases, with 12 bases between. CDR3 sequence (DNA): TGTGCCAGCAGCTTGGGACAGAGAGTTTACACTGAAGCTTTCTTT. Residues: CASSLGQRVYTEAFF.

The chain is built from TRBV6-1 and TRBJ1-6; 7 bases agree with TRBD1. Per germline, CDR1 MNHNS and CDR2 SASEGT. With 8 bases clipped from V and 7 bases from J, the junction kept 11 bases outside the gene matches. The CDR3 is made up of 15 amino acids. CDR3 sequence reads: CASRELGTVNSPLHF. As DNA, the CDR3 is TGTGCCAGCCGAGAGCTGGGGACAGTGAATTCACCCCTCCACTTT.

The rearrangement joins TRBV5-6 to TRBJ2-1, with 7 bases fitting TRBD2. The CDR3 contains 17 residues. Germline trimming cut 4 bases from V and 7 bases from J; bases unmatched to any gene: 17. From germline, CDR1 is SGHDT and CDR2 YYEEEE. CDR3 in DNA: TGTGCCAGCAGCCCACTAGGCGAGCGGGGAGACTCGAATGAGCAGTTCTTC. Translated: CASSPLGERGDSNEQFF.

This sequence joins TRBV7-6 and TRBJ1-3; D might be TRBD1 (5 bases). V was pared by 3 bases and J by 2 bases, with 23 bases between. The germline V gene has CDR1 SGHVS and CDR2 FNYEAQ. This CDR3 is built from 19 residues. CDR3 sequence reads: CASSLRGSIKELPGNTIYF. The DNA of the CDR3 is TGTGCCAGCAGCTTGCGGGGGTCTATTAAGGAACTTCCTGGAAACACCATATATTTT.

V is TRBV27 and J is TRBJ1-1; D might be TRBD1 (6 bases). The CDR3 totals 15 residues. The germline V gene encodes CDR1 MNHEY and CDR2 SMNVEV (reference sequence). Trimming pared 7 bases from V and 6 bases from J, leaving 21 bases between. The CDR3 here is CASISPTTGGAEAFF. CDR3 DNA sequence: TGTGCCAGCATCTCACCAACGACGGGGGGCGCTGAAGCTTTCTTT.

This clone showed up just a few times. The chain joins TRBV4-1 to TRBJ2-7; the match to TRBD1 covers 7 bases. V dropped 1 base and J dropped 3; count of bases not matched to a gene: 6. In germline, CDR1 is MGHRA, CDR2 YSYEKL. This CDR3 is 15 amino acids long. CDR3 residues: CASSQGGQTVYEQYF. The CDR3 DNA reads TGCGCCAGCAGCCAAGGGGGACAGACGGTCTACGAGCAGTACTTC.

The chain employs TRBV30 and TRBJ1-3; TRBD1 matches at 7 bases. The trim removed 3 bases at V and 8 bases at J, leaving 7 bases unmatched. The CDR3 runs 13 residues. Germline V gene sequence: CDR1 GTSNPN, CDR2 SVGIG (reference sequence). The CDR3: CAWRVSGGDTIYF. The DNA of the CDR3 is TGTGCCTGGAGAGTTTCAGGGGGAGACACCATATATTTT.

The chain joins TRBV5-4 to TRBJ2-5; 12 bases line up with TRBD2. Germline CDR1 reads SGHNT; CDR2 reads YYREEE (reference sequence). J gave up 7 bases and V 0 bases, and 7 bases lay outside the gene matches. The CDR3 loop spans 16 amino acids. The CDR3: CASSLGLAGVTGTQYF. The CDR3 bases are TGTGCCAGCAGCTTGGGACTAGCGGGAGTAACGGGGACCCAGTACTTC.

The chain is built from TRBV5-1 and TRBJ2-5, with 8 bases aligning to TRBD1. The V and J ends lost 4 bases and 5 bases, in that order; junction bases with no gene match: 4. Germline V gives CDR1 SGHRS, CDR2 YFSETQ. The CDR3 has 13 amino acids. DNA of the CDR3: TGCGCCAGCAGCCTGGACAGGGTGGAGACCCAGTACTTC. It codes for CASSLDRVETQYF. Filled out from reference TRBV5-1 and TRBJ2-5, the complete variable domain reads KAGVTQTPRYLIKTRGQQVTLSCSPISGHRSVSWYQQTPGQGLQFLFEYFSETQRNKGNFPGRFSGRQFSNSRSEMNVSTLELGDSALYLCASSLDRVETQYFGPGTRLLVL.

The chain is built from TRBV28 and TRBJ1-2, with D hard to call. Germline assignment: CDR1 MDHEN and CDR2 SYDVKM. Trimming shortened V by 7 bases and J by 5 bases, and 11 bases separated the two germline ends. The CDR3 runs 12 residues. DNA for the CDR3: TGTGCCAGCATGTTACTAGGTTATGGCTACACCTTC. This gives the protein CASMLLGYGYTF.

Here the CDR3 reads CAWTSGSTDTQYF. In DNA form, the CDR3 reads TGTGCCTGGACTAGCGGAAGCACAGATACGCAGTATTTT. The rearrangement links TRBV30 to TRBJ2-3; 7 bases map to TRBD2. Germline values: CDR1 GTSNPN, CDR2 SVGIG (reference sequence). Trimming removed 4 bases from V and 0 bases from J; junction bases left unmatched: 1. The CDR3 sequence is 13 residues long.

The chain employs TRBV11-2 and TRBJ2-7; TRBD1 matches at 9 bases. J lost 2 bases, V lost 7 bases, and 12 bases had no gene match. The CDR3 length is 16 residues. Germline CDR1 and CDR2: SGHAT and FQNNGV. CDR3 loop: CASTSIEGTGTYEQYF. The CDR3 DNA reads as TGTGCCAGCACCTCCATTGAGGGGACAGGGACCTACGAGCAGTACTTC.

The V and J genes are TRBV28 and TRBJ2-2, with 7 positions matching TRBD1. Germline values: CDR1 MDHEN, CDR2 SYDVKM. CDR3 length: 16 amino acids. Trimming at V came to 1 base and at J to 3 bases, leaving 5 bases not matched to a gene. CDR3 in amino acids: CASSLSGTAYTGELFF. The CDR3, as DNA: TGTGCCAGCAGTTTATCCGGGACAGCTTACACCGGGGAGCTGTTTTTT.

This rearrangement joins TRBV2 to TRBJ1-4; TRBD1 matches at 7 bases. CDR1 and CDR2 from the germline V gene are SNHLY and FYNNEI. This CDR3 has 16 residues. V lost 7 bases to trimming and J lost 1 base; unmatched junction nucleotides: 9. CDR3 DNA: TGTGCCAGCAAAGAGGCAGGGGGAGGAACTAATGAAAAACTGTTTTTT. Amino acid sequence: CASKEAGGGTNEKLFF.

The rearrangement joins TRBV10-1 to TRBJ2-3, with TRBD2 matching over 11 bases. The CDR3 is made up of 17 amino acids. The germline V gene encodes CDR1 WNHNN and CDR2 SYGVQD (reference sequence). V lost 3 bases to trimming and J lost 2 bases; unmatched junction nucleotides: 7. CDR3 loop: CASSDRGLAGNTDTQYF. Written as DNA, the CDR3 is TGCGCCAGCAGTGATCGAGGACTAGCGGGCAACACAGATACGCAGTATTTT.

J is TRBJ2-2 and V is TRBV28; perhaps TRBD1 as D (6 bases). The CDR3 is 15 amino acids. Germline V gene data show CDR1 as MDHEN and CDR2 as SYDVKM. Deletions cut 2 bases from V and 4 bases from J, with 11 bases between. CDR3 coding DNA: TGTGCCAGCAGTTTACCCGGACAGCTCACCGGGGAGCTGTTTTTT. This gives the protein CASSLPGQLTGELFF.

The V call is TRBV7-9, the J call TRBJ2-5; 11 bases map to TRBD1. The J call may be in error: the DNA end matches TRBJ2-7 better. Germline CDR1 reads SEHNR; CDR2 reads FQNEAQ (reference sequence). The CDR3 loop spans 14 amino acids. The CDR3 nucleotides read TGTGCCAGCAGCATATGGGACAGGGGGTACGAGCAGTACTTC. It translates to CASSIWDRGYEQYF.

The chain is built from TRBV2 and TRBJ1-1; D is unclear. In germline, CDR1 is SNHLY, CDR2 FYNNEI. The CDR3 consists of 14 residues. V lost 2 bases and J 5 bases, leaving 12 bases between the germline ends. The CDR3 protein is CASSELRVGTEAFF. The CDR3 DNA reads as TGTGCCAGCAGTGAATTAAGAGTCGGGACTGAAGCTTTCTTT.

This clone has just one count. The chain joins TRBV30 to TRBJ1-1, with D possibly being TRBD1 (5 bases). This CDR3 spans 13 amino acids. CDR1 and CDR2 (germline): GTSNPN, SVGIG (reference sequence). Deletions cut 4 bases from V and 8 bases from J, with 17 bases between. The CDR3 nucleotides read TGTGCCTGGAATCAGGACATCCAAGTGGAAGCTTTCTTT. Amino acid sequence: CAWNQDIQVEAFF.

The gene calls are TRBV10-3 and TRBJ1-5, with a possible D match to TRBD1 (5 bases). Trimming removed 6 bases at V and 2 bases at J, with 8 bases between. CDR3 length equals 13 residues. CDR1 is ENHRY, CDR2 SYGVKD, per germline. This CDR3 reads CAISREGNQPQHF. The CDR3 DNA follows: TGTGCCATCAGCAGGGAAGGCAATCAGCCCCAGCATTTT.

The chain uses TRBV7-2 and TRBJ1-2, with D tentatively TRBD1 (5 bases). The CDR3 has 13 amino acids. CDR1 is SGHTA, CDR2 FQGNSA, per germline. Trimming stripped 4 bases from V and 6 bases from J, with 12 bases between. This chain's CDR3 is CASSSQGFNGYTF. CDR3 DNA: TGTGCCAGCAGCTCGCAGGGATTCAATGGCTACACCTTC. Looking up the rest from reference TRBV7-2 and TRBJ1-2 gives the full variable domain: GAGVSQSPSNKVTEKGKDVELRCDPISGHTALYWYRQSLGQGLEFLIYFQGNSAPDKSGLPSDRFSAERTGGSVSTLTIQRTQQEDSAVYLCASSSQGFNGYTFGSGTRLTVV.

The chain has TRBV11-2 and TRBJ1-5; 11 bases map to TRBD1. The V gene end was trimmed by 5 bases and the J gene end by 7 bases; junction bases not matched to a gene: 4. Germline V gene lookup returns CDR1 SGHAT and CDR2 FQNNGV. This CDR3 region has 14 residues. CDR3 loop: CASSTGTGGQPQHF. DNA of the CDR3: TGTGCCAGCAGCACCGGGACAGGGGGGCAGCCCCAGCATTTT.